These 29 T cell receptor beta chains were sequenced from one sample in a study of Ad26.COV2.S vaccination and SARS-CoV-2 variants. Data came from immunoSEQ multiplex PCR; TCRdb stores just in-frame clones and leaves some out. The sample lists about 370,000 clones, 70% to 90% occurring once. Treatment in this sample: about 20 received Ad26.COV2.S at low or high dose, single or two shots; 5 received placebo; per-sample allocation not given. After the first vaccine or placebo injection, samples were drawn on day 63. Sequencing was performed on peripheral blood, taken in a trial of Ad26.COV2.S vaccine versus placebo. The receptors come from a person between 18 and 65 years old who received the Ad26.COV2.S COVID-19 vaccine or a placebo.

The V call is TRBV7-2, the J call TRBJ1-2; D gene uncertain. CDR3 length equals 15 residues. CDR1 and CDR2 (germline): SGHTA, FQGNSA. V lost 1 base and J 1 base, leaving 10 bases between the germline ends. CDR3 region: CASSLGQRYNYGYTF. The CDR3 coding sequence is TGTGCCAGCAGCTTAGGGCAACGATATAACTATGGCTACACCTTC.

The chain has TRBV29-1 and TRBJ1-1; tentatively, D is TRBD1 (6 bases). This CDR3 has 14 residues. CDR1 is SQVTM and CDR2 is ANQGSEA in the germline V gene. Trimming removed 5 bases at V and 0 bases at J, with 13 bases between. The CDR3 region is CSVKKDSLNTEAFF. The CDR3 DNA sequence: TGCAGCGTTAAGAAGGACAGTCTGAACACTGAAGCTTTCTTT.

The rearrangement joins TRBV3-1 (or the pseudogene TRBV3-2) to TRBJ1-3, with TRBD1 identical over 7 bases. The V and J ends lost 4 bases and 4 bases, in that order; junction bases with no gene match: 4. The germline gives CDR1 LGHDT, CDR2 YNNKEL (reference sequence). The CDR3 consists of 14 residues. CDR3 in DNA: TGTGCCAGCAGCCCTAGGGGGCGGGGAAACACCATATATTTT. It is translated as CASSPRGRGNTIYF.

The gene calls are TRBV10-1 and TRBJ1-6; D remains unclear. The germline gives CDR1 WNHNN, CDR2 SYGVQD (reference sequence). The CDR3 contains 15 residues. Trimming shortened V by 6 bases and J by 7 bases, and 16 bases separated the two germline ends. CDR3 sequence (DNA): TGCGCCAGCAGCCCCGGGTCGGCGGGAAATTCACCCCTCCACTTT. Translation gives CASSPGSAGNSPLHF.

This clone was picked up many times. CDR3 nucleotides: TGTGCCAGCAGTTACATTACCGCGTCCGGGGAGCTGTTTTTT. This codes for CASSYITASGELFF. This rearrangement joins TRBV6-2 or TRBV6-3 to TRBJ2-2; D gene unclear. The CDR3 is made up of 14 amino acids. The V and J ends lost 2 bases and 6 bases respectively, with 10 bases between them. Germline values: CDR1 MNHEY, CDR2 SVGEGT.

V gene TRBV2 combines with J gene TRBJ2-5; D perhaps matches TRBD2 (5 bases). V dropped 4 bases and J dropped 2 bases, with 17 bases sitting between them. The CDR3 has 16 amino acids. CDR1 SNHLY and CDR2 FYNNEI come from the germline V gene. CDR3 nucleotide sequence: TGTGCCAGCAGTGCCCCCGGAGGCGGCCAACAAGAGACCCAGTACTTC. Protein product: CASSAPGGGQQETQYF.

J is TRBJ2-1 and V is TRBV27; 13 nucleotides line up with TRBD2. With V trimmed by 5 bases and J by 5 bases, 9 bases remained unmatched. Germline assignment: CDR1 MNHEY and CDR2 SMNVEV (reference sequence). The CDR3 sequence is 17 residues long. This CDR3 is CASSRRSGTSGDNEQFF. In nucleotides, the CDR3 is TGTGCCAGCAGTCGCCGGTCCGGGACTAGCGGGGACAATGAGCAGTTCTTC.

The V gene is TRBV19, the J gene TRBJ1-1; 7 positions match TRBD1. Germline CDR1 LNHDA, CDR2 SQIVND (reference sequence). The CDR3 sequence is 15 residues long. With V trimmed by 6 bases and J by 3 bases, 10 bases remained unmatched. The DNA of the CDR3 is TGTGCCAGTAGGATGGACAGGAGAAGATACACTGAAGCTTTCTTT. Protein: CASRMDRRRYTEAFF.

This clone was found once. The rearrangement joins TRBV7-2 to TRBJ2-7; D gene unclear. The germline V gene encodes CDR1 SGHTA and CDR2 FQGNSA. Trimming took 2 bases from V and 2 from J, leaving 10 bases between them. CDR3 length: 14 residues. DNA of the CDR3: TGTGCCAGCAGCTTATACGGTACTCCCTACGAGCAGTACTTC. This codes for CASSLYGTPYEQYF.

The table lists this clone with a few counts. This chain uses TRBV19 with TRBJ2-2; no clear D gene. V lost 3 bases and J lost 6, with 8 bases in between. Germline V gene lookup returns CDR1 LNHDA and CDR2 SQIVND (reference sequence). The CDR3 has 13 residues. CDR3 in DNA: TGTGCCAGTAGTATTGTATTCTCCGGGGAGCTGTTTTTT. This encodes CASSIVFSGELFF.

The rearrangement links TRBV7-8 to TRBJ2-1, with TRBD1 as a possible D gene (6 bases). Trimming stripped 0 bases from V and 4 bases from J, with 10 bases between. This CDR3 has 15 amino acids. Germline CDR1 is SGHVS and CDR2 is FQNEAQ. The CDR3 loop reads CASSLAGTLYNEQFF. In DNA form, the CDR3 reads TGTGCCAGCAGCTTAGCCGGGACACTGTACAATGAGCAGTTCTTC.

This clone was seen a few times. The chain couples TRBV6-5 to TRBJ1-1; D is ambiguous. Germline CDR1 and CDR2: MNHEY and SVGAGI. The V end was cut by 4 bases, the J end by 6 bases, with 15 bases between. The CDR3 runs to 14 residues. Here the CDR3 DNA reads TGTGCCAGCAGTTCTTTGGATAAGGGTGCTGAAGCTTTCTTT. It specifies CASSSLDKGAEAFF.

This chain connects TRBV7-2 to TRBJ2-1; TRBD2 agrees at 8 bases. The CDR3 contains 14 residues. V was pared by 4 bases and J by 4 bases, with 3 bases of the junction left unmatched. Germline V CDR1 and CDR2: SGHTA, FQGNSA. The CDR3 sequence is CASSSSSGYNEQFF. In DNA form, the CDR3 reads TGTGCCAGCAGCTCGTCTAGCGGGTACAATGAGCAGTTCTTC.

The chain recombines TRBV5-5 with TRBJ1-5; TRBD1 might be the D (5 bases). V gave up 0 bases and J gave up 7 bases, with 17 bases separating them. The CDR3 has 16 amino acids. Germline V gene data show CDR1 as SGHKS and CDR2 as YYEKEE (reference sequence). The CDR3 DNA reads TGTGCCAGCAGCTTGGCCCCAACGACAGATATACAGCCCCAGCATTTT. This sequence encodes CASSLAPTTDIQPQHF.

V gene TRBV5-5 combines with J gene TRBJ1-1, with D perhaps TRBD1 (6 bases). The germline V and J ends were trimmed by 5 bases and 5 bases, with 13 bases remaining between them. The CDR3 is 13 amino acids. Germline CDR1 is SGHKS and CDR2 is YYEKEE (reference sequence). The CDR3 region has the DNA TGTGCCAGCAGGACCGGGGGCGGAACTGAAGCTTTCTTT. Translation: CASRTGGGTEAFF.

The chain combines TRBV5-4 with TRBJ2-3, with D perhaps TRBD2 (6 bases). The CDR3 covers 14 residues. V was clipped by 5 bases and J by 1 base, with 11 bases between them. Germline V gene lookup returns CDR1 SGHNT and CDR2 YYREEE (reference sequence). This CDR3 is CASRPSGGTDTQYF. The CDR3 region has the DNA TGTGCCAGCAGGCCATCGGGGGGCACAGATACGCAGTATTTT.

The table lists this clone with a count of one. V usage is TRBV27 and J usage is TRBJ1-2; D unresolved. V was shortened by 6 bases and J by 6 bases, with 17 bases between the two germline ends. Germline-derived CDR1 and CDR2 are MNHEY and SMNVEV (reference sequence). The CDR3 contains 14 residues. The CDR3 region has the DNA TGTGCCAGCAGACCTTTATGGCAGGCTCATGGCTACACCTTC. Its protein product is CASRPLWQAHGYTF.

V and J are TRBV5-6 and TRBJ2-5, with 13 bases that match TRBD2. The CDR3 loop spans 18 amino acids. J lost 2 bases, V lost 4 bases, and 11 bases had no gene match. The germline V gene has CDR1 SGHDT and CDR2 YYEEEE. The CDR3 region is CASSPPAGTSGVQETQYF. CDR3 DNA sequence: TGTGCCAGCAGCCCCCCGGCGGGGACTAGCGGGGTGCAAGAGACCCAGTACTTC.

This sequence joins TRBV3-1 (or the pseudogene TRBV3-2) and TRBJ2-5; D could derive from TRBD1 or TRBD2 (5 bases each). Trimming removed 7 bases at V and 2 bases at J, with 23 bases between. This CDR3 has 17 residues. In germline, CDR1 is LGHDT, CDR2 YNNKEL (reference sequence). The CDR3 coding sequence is TGTGCCAGCAATCCGAGGGGTGGAAGGCAAGGTCAAGAGACCCAGTACTTC. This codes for CASNPRGGRQGQETQYF.

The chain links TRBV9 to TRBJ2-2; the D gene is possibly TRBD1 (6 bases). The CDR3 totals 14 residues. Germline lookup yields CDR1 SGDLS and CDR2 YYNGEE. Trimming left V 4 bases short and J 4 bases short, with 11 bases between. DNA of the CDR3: TGTGCCAGCAGCTTAGGACAGCCCACCGGGGAGCTGTTTTTT. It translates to CASSLGQPTGELFF.

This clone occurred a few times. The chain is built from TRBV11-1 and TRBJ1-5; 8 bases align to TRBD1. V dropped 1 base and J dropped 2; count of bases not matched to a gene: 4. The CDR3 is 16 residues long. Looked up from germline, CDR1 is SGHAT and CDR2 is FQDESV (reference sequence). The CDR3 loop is CASSLGTGRRNQPQHF. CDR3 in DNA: TGTGCCAGCAGCTTAGGGACAGGGAGACGCAATCAGCCCCAGCATTTT.

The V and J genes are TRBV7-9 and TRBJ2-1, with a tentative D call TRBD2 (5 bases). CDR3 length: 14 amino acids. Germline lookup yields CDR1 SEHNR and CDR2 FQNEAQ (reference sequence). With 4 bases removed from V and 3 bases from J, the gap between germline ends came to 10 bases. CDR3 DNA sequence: TGTGCCAGCAGCTGGACTCAACACTACAATGAGCAGTTCTTC. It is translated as CASSWTQHYNEQFF.

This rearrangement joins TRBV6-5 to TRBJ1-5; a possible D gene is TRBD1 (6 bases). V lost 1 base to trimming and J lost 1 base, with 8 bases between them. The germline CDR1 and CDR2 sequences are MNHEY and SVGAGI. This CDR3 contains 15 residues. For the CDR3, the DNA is TGTGCCAGCAGTTACTTCGGGGGCAGCAATCAGCCCCAGCATTTT. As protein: CASSYFGGSNQPQHF.

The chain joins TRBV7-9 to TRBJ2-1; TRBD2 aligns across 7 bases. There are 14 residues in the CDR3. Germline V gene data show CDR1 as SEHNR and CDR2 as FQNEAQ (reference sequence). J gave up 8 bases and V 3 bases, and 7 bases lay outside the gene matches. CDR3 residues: CASSLDGGFDEQFF. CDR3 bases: TGTGCCAGCAGCTTGGACGGGGGGTTCGATGAGCAGTTCTTC.

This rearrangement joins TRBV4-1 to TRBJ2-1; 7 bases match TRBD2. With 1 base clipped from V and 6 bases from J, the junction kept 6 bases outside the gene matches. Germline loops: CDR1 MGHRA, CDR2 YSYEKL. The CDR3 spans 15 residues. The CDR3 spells CASSQGGGVINEQFF. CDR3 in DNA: TGCGCCAGCAGCCAAGGCGGGGGAGTGATCAATGAGCAGTTCTTC.

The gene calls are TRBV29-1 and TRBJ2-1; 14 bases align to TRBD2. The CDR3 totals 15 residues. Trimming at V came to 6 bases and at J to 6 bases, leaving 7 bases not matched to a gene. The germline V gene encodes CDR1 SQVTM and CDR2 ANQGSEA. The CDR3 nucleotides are TGCAGCGTGACAAAGACTAGCGGGGGGGCCAATGAGCAGTTCTTC. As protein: CSVTKTSGGANEQFF.

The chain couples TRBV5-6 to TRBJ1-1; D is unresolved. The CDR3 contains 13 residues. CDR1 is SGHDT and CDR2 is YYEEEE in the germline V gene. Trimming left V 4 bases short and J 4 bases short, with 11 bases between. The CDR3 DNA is TGTGCCAGCAGCGCACGGTCTAGCACTGAAGCTTTCTTT. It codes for CASSARSSTEAFF.

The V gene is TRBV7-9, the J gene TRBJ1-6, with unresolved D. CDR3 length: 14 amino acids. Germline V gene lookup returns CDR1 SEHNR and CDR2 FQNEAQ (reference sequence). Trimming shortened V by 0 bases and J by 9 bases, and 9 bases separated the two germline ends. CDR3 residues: CASSLAGYGSPLHF. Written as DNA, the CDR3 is TGTGCCAGCAGCTTAGCCGGGTATGGTTCACCCCTCCACTTT.

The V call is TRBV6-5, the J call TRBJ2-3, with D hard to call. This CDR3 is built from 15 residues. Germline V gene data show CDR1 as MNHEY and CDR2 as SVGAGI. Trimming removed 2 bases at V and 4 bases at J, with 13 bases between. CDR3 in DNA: TGTGCCAGCAGTTACATGGGCTCACGCGCAGATACGCAGTATTTT. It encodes CASSYMGSRADTQYF.